This T cell receptor (beta chain) was profiled in a study of chemoradiotherapy in HPV16-positive cancers. Study-level points and caveats: Functional assays defining HPV-specific T cells used only a couple of HPV16-positive patients. Non-HPV-specific T cells did not expand in tumors during treatment, whereas candidate HPV-specific clones and E7-related motifs did.

The protocol was immunoSEQ multiplex PCR, while the TCRdb copy is restricted to in-frame clones and leaves out a portion. The data show more than 12,000 clones, about 86% seen once. Germline CDR1 reads WSHSY; CDR2 reads SAAADI. This CDR3 has 12 residues. Trimming stripped 0 bases from V and 9 bases from J, with 8 bases between. On this clone: Antigen: not known.

This receptor was obtained from a human donor with HPV-associated anogenital cancer. The V and J genes are TRBV10-2 and TRBJ2-5; no clear D. Sample: blood, taken from a patient who underwent chemoradiotherapy. CDR3 in amino acids: CASSESPPPQYF. The DNA for the CDR3 is TGCGCCAGCAGTGAGTCTCCCCCACCCCAGTACTTC.